These 25 T cell receptor beta chains share one sample of origin, sequenced in a study of cytomegalovirus exposure and HLA in healthy donors. PCR used 60 Vbeta primers and 13 Jbeta primers. The assay was immunoSEQ multiplex PCR, and TCRdb's table has in-frame clones only and misses some. In the table there are around 200,000 clones, nearly 80% of which are singletons. Sequencing was done on a sample of PBMCs. All receptors come from a male donor in good health and CMV-seronegative.

This clone was detected a few times. This chain uses TRBV6-5 with TRBJ1-5, with a possible D match to TRBD1 (6 bases). Germline CDR1 reads MNHEY; CDR2 reads SVGAGI. CDR3 size: 14 residues. The ends were cut back, 5 bases at V and 2 bases at J, with 10 bases in the middle. As DNA, the CDR3 is TGTGCCAGCAGTCTGAGGACAGGCAATCAGCCCCAGCATTTT. Translated, it gives CASSLRTGNQPQHF.

The chain employs TRBV28 and TRBJ1-1; D call uncertain. Germline V gene sequence: CDR1 MDHEN, CDR2 SYDVKM. Trimming took 5 bases from V and 8 from J, leaving 12 bases between them. The CDR3 has 12 residues. The CDR3 DNA is TGTGCCAGCAGTCCCGGGGAGCGGGAAGCTTTCTTT. Its translation is CASSPGEREAFF.

This chain uses TRBV19 with TRBJ1-6; no clear D. V lost 6 bases and J 10 bases, leaving 16 bases between the germline ends. The germline gives CDR1 LNHDA, CDR2 SQIVND (reference sequence). The CDR3 is 14 residues long. As DNA, the CDR3 is TGTGCCAGTAGCCCGGTTGCGGCGCCGTCACCCCTCCACTTT. Translating it yields CASSPVAAPSPLHF.

This rearrangement joins TRBV27 to TRBJ1-6; TRBD1 agrees at 9 bases. Germline-derived CDR1 and CDR2 are MNHEY and SMNVEV (reference sequence). V dropped 5 bases and J dropped 9; count of bases not matched to a gene: 8. The CDR3 runs 15 residues. The CDR3 DNA reads TGTGCCAGCAGTAGCCGGGACAGGGCGGGTTCACCCCTCCACTTT. Its protein is CASSSRDRAGSPLHF.

The chain employs TRBV29-1 and TRBJ1-2; D not resolved. V was trimmed by 6 bases and J by 2 bases, leaving 10 bases between them. The CDR3 contains 12 residues. The germline gives CDR1 SQVTM, CDR2 ANQGSEA. The CDR3 DNA sequence: TGCAGCGTCCCCAATCCAAACTATGGCTACACCTTC. It codes for CSVPNPNYGYTF.

This chain links TRBV27 with TRBJ2-3; 7 bases map to TRBD2. V shed 3 bases, J shed 2 bases, and the junction held 5 bases outside the gene matches. The CDR3 loop spans 15 amino acids. CDR1 is MNHEY and CDR2 is SMNVEV in the germline V gene (reference sequence). The CDR3 spells CASSFLGDYTDTQYF. The CDR3 bases are TGTGCCAGCAGTTTCCTAGGGGACTACACAGATACGCAGTATTTT.

The rearrangement links TRBV5-1 to TRBJ1-2; D remains unclear. Trimming took off 1 base at V and 2 bases at J, with 9 bases between the two ends. There are 14 residues in the CDR3. Germline lookup yields CDR1 SGHRS and CDR2 YFSETQ. In nucleotides, the CDR3 is TGCGCCAGCAGCTTGTCACAGATGAACTATGGCTACACCTTC. This encodes CASSLSQMNYGYTF.

CDR3 loop: CASSLAGGAYGYTF. The DNA of the CDR3 is TGTGCCAGCAGCTTGGCAGGGGGCGCATATGGCTACACCTTC. The rearrangement uses TRBV5-8 and TRBJ1-2; 8 nucleotides agree with TRBD1. Germline V gene lookup returns CDR1 SGHTS and CDR2 YDEGEE. The CDR3 spans 14 residues. Unmatched junction bases numbered 3, after V lost 0 bases and J lost 5 bases.

This chain links TRBV7-3 with TRBJ1-4, with 9 bases that match TRBD1. The CDR3 is 14 residues long. With V trimmed by 4 bases and J by 4 bases, 1 base remained unmatched. Germline-derived CDR1 and CDR2 are SGHTA and FQGTGA. CDR3 loop: CASSSTGGNEKLFF. The CDR3 DNA follows: TGTGCCAGCAGCTCGACAGGGGGTAATGAAAAACTGTTTTTT.

The chain joins TRBV9 to TRBJ1-2; 8 bases align to TRBD1. The J segment lost 4 bases and the V segment lost 3 bases, leaving 8 bases of the junction unmatched. The CDR3 runs 15 residues. CDR1 SGDLS and CDR2 YYNGEE come from the germline V gene. The CDR3: CASSEGTGPLYGYTF. The DNA of the CDR3 is TGTGCCAGCAGCGAGGGGACAGGTCCCCTCTATGGCTACACCTTC.

A note on this clone: The same CDR3 also results from other DNA sequences found in this sample. This chain uses TRBV29-1 with TRBJ2-5; D ambiguous. V shed 5 bases and J shed 3 bases, with 10 bases lying between them. This CDR3 region has 12 residues. CDR1 is SQVTM, CDR2 ANQGSEA, per germline. CDR3 in DNA: TGCAGCGTTTATGCAGTTGAAGAGACCCAGTACTTC. It translates to CSVYAVEETQYF. The full variable domain, completed using reference TRBV29-1 and TRBJ2-5, is SAVISQKPSRDICQRGTSLTIQCQVDSQVTMMFWYRQQPGQSLTLIATANQGSEATYESGFVIDKFPISRPNLTFSTLTVSNMSPEDSSIYLCSVYAVEETQYFGPGTRLLVL.

This sequence joins TRBV13 and TRBJ1-2, with 7 bases matching TRBD1. The CDR3 extends over 14 amino acids. Germline V gene sequence: CDR1 PRHDT, CDR2 FYEKMQ (reference sequence). With V trimmed by 3 bases and J by 5 bases, 6 bases remained unmatched. For the CDR3, the DNA is TGTGCCAGCAGCTTCCAGGGGGAAGGGTATGGCTACACCTTC. It codes for CASSFQGEGYGYTF. The whole variable domain, filled in from reference TRBV13 and TRBJ1-2, reads AAGVIQSPRHLIKEKRETATLKCYPIPRHDTVYWYQQGPGQDPQFLISFYEKMQSDKGSIPDRFSAQQFSDYHSELNMSSLELGDSALYFCASSFQGEGYGYTFGSGTRLTVV.

This clone has a handful of counts. The genes are TRBV2 and TRBJ2-5; 8 bases are a match to TRBD1. V shed 4 bases, J shed 5 bases, and the junction held 12 bases outside the gene matches. The CDR3 runs 16 residues. Germline V gene lookup returns CDR1 SNHLY and CDR2 FYNNEI. The CDR3, as DNA: TGTGCCAGCAGTGGGGCGGCTCAACGACAGGGGGAGACCCAGTACTTC. This gives the protein CASSGAAQRQGETQYF.

This clone was seen a single time. The chain uses TRBV27 and TRBJ1-2, with 8 bases identical to TRBD1. This CDR3 has 13 residues. Germline-derived CDR1 and CDR2 are MNHEY and SMNVEV (reference sequence). V lost 3 bases to trimming and J lost 6 bases; unmatched junction nucleotides: 3. The CDR3 sequence is CASSLDRAHGYTF. For the CDR3, the DNA is TGTGCCAGCAGTTTGGACAGGGCCCATGGCTACACCTTC.

This clone was seen a handful of times. The rearrangement joins TRBV28 to TRBJ2-1; 8 nucleotides match TRBD1. V was pared by 2 bases and J by 5 bases, with 11 bases of the junction left unmatched. The CDR3 covers 17 residues. Germline CDR1 and CDR2: MDHEN and SYDVKM. The CDR3 coding sequence is TGTGCCAGCAGTTTAGACCAGGGGGCTAGAAATGACAATGAGCAGTTCTTC. Protein: CASSLDQGARNDNEQFF.

The V call is TRBV6-1, the J call TRBJ2-7; 7 bases map to TRBD1. The V and J ends lost 2 bases and 8 bases, in that order; junction bases with no gene match: 6. CDR3 length: 13 amino acids. Germline CDR1 and CDR2: MNHNS and SASEGT. The CDR3 here is CASSETGDLQQYF. Here the CDR3 DNA reads TGTGCCAGCAGTGAAACAGGGGATTTGCAGCAGTACTTC.

This clone has a single count. The chain couples TRBV7-2 to TRBJ2-7, with 7 bases identical to TRBD2. From germline, CDR1 is SGHTA and CDR2 FQGNSA. Trimming took 1 base from V and 5 from J; bases not matched to a gene: 2. This CDR3 contains 13 residues. The CDR3 coding sequence is TGTGCCAGCAGCTTAGGCCGGGAGGACGAGCAGTACTTC. Translated, it gives CASSLGREDEQYF.

This clone was seen a few times. CDR3 sequence: CASSRGGGARAFF. DNA for the CDR3: TGCGCCAGCAGCCGCGGAGGGGGGGCGCGAGCTTTCTTT. The rearrangement links TRBV4-3 to TRBJ1-1, with a tentative D call TRBD1 (6 bases). The germline V gene has CDR1 LGHNA and CDR2 YSLEER. Trimming took 4 bases from V and 10 from J, leaving 16 bases between them. The length of the CDR3 is 13 residues.

The rearrangement uses TRBV11-3 and TRBJ2-5; TRBD1 matches at 10 bases. CDR1 and CDR2 (germline): SGHNT, YENEEA. CDR3 length: 15 amino acids. V lost 1 base and J lost 2; bases outside the gene matches: 1. CDR3 sequence reads: CASSLGGQGQETQYF. CDR3 in DNA: TGTGCCAGCAGCTTAGGGGGACAGGGGCAAGAGACCCAGTACTTC.

V and J are TRBV4-3 and TRBJ2-7, with TRBD2 matching over 10 bases. The CDR3 has 17 residues. Unmatched junction bases numbered 10, after V lost 1 base and J lost 4 bases. Germline CDR1 LGHNA, CDR2 YSLEER. CDR3 coding DNA: TGCGCCAGCAGCCAAGCAGTAGCGGGAGGCCTCATTTACGAGCAGTACTTC. It translates to CASSQAVAGGLIYEQYF.

The V gene is TRBV9, the J gene TRBJ2-1, with 13 bases that match TRBD2. This CDR3 is built from 15 residues. The V and J ends lost 4 bases and 7 bases, in that order; junction bases with no gene match: 5. Per the germline V gene, CDR1 is SGDLS and CDR2 is YYNGEE. The CDR3 is CASSRTSGSPNEQFF. The CDR3 DNA reads TGTGCCAGCAGCCGGACTAGCGGGAGTCCGAATGAGCAGTTCTTC.

This chain uses TRBV4-3 with TRBJ2-5; 9 bases align to TRBD1. The J call may be incorrect, as the DNA end agrees better with TRBJ2-7. This CDR3 contains 17 residues. Germline V gene lookup returns CDR1 LGHNA and CDR2 YSLEER. This CDR3 is CASSQDGLTGGNYEQYF. The CDR3 coding sequence is TGCGCCAGCAGCCAAGATGGTCTGACAGGGGGGAACTACGAGCAGTACTTC.

The chain employs TRBV6-1 and TRBJ1-1, with D perhaps matching TRBD1 (5 bases). Deletions cut 7 bases from V and 5 bases from J, with 11 bases between. This CDR3 comprises 12 residues. Germline loops: CDR1 MNHNS, CDR2 SASEGT. CDR3 DNA sequence: TGTGCCAGCAAGTGGGGCGGTACTGAAGCTTTCTTT. This encodes CASKWGGTEAFF.

The chain joins TRBV6-5 to TRBJ1-5; a possible D gene is TRBD1 (5 bases). CDR1 is MNHEY and CDR2 is SVGAGI in the germline V gene. The CDR3 length is 14 residues. Trimming pared 6 bases from V and 7 bases from J, leaving 16 bases between. CDR3 protein: CASRDGQGNQPQHF. CDR3 DNA sequence: TGTGCCAGCAGAGACGGGCAGGGAAACCAGCCCCAGCATTTT.

The rearrangement links TRBV7-2 to TRBJ2-2; tentatively, D is TRBD2 (5 bases). Trimming left V 3 bases short and J 0 bases short, with 8 bases between. This CDR3 has 15 residues. The germline V gene has CDR1 SGHTA and CDR2 FQGNSA. The CDR3 sequence is CASSFSAANTGELFF. CDR3 bases: TGTGCCAGCAGCTTCTCAGCGGCGAACACCGGGGAGCTGTTTTTT.